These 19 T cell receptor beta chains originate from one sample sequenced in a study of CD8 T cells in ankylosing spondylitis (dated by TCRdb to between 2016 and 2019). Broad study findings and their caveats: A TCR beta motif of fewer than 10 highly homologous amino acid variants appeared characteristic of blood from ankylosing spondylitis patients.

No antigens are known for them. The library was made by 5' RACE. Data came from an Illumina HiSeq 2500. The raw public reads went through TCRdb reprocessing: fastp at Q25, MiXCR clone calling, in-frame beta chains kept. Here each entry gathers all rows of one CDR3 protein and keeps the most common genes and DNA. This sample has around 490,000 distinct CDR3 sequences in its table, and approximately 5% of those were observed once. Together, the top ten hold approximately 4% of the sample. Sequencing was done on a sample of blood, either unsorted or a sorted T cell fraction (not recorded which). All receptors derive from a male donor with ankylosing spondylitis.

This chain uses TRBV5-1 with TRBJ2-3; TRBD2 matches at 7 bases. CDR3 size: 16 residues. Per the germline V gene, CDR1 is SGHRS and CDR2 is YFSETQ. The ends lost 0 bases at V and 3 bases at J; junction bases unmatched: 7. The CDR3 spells CASSLASAGLTDTQYF. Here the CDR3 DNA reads TGCGCCAGCAGCTTGGCGTCCGCGGGACTAACAGATACGCAGTATTTT.

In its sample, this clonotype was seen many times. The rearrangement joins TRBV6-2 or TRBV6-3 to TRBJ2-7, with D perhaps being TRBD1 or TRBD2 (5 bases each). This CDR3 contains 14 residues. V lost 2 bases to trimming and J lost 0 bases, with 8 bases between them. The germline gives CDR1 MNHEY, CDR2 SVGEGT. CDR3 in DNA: TGTGCCAGCAGTTACCAAGGGACCTCCTACGAGCAGTACTTC. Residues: CASSYQGTSYEQYF.

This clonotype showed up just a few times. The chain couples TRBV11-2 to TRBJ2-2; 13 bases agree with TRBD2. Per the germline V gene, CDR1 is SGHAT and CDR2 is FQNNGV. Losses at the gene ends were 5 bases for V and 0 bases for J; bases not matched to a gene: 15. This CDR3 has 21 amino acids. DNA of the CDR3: TGTGCCAGCAGCCGACAGGGTTTCGGACTAGCGGGAGTTCCGAACACCGGGGAGCTGTTTTTT. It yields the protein CASSRQGFGLAGVPNTGELFF.

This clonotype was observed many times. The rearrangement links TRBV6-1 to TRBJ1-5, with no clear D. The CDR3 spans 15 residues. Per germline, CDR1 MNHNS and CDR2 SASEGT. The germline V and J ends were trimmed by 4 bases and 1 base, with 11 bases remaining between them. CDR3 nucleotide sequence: TGTGCCAGCAGTGGACTGACTCCCAGCAATCAGCCCCAGCATTTT. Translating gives CASSGLTPSNQPQHF.

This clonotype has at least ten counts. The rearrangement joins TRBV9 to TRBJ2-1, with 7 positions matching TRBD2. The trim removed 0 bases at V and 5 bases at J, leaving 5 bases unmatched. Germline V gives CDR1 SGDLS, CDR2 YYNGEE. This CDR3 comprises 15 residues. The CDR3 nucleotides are TGTGCCAGCAGCGTAGAGGTAGCGGGCCACAATGAGCAGTTCTTC. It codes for CASSVEVAGHNEQFF.

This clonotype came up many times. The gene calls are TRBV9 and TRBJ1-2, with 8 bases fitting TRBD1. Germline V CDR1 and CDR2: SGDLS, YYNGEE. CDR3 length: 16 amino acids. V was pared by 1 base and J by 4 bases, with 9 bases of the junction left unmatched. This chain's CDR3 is CASSVSGGQVAYGYTF. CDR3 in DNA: TGTGCCAGCAGCGTAAGTGGGGGACAGGTCGCCTATGGCTACACCTTC.

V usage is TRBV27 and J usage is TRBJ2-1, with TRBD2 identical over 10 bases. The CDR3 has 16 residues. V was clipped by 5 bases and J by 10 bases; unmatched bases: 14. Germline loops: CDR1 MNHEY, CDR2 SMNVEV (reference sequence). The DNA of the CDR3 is TGTGCCAGCAGTCCTCAAGCGGGAGGGCCGGCGGGGGAGCAGTTCTTC. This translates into CASSPQAGGPAGEQFF.

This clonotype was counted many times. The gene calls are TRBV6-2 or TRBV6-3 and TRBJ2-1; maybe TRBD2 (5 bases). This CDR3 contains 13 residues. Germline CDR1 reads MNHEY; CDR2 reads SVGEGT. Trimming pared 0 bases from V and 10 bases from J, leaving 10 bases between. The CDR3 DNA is TGTGCCAGCAGTTACTCGTACGGGGTAGAGCAGTTCTTC. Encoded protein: CASSYSYGVEQFF.

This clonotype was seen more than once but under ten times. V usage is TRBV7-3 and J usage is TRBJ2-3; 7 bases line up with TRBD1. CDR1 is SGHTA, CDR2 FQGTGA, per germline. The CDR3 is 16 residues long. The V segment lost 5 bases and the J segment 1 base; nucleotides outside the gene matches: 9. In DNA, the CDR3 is TGTGCCAGCAGCCAAGGGACAGCGACGGGCACAGATACGCAGTATTTT. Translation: CASSQGTATGTDTQYF.

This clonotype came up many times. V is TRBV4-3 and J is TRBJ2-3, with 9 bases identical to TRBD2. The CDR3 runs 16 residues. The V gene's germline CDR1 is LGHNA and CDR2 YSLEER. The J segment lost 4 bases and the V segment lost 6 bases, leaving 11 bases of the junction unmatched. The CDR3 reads CASRSGTSPLSDTQYF. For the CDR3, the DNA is TGCGCCAGCAGGAGCGGGACTAGCCCACTATCAGATACGCAGTATTTT.

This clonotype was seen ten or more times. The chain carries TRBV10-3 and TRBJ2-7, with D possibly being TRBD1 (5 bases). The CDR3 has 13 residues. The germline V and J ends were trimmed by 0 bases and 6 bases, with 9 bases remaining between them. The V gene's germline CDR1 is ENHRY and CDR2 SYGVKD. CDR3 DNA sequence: TGTGCCATCAGTGAGTCGGTAGGGGCCGAGCAGTACTTC. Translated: CAISESVGAEQYF.

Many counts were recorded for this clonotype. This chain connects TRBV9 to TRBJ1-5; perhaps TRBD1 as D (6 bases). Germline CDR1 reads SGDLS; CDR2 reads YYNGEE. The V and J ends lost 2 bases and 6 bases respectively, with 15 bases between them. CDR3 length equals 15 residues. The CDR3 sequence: CASSVGGGLGQPQHF. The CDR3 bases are TGTGCCAGCAGCGTCGGCGGGGGCCTCGGTCAGCCCCAGCATTTT.

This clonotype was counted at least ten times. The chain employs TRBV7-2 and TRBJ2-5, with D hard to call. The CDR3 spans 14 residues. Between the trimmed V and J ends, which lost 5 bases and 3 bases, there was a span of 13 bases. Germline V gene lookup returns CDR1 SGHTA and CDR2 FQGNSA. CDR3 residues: CASSGGIIKETQYF. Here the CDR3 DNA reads TGTGCCAGCAGCGGTGGGATCATTAAAGAGACCCAGTACTTC.

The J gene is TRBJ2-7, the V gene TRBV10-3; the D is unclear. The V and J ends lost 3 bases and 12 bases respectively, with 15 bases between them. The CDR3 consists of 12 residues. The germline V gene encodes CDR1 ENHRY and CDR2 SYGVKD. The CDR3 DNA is TGTGCCATCAGTGATCAGGCCTATCCCCCGTACTTC. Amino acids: CAISDQAYPPYF.

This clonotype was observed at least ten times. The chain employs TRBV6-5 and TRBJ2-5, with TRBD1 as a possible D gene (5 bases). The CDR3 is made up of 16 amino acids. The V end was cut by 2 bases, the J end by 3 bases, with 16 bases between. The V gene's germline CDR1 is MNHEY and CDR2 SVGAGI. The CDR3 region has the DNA TGTGCCAGCAGTTACCCTAGGGGTGGGCTGGAAGAGACCCAGTACTTC. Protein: CASSYPRGGLEETQYF.

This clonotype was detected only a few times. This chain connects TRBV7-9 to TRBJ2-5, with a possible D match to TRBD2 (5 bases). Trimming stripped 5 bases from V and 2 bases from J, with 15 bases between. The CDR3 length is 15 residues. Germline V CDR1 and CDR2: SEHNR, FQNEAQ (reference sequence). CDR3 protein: CASSPTGSRQETQYF. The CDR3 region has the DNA TGTGCCAGCAGCCCCACGGGGTCGCGGCAAGAGACCCAGTACTTC. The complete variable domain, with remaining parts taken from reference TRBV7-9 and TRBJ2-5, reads DTGVSQNPRHKITKRGQNVTFRCDPISEHNRLYWYRQTLGQGPEFLTYFQNEAQLEKSRLLSDRFSAERPKGSFSTLEIQRTEQGDSAMYLCASSPTGSRQETQYFGPGTRLLVL.

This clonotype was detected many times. The CDR3: CSASYGGEIYEQYF. As DNA, the CDR3 is TGCAGTGCTAGTTATGGCGGGGAGATCTACGAGCAGTACTTC. The genes are TRBV20-1 and TRBJ2-7; TRBD2 might be the D (6 bases). This CDR3 is 14 amino acids long. Germline V lookup: CDR1 DFQATT, CDR2 SNEGSKA (reference sequence). Trimming cost V 3 bases and J 3 bases, with 15 bases left between them.

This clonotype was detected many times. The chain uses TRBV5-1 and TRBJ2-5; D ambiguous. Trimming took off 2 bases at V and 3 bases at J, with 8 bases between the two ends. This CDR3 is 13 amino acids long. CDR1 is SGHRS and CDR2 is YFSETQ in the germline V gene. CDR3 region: CASSFRTEETQYF. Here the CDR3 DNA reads TGCGCCAGCAGCTTCCGGACCGAAGAGACCCAGTACTTC.

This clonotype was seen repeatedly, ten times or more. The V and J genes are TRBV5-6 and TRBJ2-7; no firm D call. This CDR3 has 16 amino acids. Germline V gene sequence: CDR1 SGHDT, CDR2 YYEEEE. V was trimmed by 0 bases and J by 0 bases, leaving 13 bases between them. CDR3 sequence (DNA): TGTGCCAGCAGCTTGGGAGCTGGTCAGACCTCCTACGAGCAGTACTTC. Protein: CASSLGAGQTSYEQYF.